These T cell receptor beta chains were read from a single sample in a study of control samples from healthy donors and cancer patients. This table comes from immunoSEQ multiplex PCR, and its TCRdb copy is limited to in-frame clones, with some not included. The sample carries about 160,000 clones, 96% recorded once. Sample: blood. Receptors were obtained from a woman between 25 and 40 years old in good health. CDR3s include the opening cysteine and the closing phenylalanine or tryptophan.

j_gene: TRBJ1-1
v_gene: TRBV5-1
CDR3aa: CASSLVSVGGETEAFF

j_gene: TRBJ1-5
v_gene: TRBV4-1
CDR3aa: CASSRQGYQPQHF

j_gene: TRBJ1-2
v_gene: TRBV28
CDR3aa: CASLSGGSGGYGYTF

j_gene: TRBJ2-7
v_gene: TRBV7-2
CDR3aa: CASKPGGREQYF

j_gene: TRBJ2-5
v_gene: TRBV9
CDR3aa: CASSAGMGTQYF

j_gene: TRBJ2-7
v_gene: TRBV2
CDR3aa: CASSQYEQYF

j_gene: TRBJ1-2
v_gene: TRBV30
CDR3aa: CAWSVIGGYYGYTF

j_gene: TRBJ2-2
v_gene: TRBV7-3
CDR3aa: CASSRGQIPGELFF

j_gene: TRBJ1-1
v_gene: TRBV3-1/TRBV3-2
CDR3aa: CASTRALARGNTEAFF

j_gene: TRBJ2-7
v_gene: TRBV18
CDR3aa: CASSPPSSGLYEQYF

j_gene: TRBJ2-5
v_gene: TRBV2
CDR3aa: CASSGTGQETQYF

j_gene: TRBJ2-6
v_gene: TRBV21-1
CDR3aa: CASSNTDRGLSGANVLTF

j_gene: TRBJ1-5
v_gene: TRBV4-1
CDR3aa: CASSQAGTSNQPQHF

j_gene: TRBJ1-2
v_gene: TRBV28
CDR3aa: CASSRGGYGYTF

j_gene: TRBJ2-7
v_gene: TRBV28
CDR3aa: CATRPWIIGQETYEQYF

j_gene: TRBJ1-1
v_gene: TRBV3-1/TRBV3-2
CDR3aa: CASSQKTGRAEAFF

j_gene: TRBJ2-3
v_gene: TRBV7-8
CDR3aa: CASSLASRGTDTQYF

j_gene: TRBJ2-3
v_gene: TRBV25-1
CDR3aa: CASSEEGYSTDTQYF

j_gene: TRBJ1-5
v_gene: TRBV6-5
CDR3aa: CASSPTGAQNQPQHF

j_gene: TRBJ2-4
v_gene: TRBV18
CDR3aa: CASSPAPGQGAKNIQYF

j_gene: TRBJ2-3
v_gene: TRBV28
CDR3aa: CASSPQTGRTDTQYF

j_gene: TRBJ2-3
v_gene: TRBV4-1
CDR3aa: CASSPRDSQNEDTQYF

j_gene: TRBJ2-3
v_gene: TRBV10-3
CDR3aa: CAISRLAGLADTQYF

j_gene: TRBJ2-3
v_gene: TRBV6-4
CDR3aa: CASSDGPQSSDTQYF

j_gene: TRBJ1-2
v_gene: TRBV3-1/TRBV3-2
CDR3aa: CASSHPTGGYTF

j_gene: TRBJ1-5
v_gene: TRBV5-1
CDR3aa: CASSPDGGTGASQPQHF

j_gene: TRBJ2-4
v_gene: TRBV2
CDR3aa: CASRTRETTPKNIQYF

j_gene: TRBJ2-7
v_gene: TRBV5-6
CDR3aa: CASSLFRRGASYEQYF

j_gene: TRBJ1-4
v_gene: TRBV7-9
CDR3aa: CASSLLGSASDEKLFF

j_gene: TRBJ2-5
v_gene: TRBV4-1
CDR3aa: CASSDPVGDQYF

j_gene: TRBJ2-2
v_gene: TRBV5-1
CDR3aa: CASSARQGASTGELFF

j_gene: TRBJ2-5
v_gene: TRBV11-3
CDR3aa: CASSLGTAETQYF

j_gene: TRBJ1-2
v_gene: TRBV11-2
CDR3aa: CASSSSTGQVYGYTF

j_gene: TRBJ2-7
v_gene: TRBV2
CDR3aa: CATSVGAYEQYF

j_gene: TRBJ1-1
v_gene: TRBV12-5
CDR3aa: CASGIGENTEAFF

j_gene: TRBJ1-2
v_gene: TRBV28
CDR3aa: CASSLRDRRNYGYTF

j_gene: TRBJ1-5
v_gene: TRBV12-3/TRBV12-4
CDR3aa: CASSLGTQLQHF

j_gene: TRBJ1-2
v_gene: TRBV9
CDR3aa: CASSVPGTGGHGYTF

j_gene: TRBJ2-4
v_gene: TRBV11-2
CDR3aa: CASSSLQGAGNIQYF

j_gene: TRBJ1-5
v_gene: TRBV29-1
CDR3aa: CSVLDGGIEQPQHF

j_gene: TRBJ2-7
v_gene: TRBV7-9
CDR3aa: CASSPGYEQYF

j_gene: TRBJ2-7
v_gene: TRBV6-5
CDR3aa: CASRWTSGSVGQYF

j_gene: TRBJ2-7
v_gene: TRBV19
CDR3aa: CASSTLPTGGYEQYF

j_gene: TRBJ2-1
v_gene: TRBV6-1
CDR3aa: CASRERTSRFGVHNEQFF

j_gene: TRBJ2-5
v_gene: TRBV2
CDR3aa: CASSSPRGEETQYF